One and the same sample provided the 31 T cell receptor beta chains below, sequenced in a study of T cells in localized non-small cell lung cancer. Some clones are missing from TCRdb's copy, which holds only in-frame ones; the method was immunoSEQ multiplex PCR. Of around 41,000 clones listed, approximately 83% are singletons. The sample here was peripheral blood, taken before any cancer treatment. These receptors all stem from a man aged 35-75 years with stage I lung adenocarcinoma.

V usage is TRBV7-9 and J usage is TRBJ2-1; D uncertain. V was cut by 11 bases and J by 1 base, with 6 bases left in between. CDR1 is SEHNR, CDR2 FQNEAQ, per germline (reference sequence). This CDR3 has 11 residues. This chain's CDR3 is CAGTSYNEQFF. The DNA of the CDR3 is TGTGCCGGAACATCCTACAATGAGCAGTTCTTC.

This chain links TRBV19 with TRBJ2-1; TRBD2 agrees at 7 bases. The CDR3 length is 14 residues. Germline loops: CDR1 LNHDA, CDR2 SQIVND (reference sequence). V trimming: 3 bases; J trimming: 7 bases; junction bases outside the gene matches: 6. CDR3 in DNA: TGTGCCAGTAGTATGCGGGAGTCCGTTAATGAGCAGTTCTTC. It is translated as CASSMRESVNEQFF.

The CDR3 bases are TGTGCCAGCAGAAAGGGCCGGGACACCCGGGGAGGGGAGCAGTTCTTC. It yields the protein CASRKGRDTRGGEQFF. The gene calls are TRBV28 and TRBJ2-1; a weak D match, TRBD2 (7 bases). Per germline, CDR1 MDHEN and CDR2 SYDVKM. Trimming cost V 6 bases and J 10 bases, with 25 bases left between them. This CDR3 comprises 16 residues.

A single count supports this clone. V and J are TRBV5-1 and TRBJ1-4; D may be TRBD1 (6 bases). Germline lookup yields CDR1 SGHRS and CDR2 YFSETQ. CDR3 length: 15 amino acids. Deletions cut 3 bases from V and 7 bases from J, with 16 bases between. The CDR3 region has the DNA TGCGCCAGCAGCTCAGGGGAAGCAGGGGTTGAAAAACTGTTTTTT. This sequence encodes CASSSGEAGVEKLFF.

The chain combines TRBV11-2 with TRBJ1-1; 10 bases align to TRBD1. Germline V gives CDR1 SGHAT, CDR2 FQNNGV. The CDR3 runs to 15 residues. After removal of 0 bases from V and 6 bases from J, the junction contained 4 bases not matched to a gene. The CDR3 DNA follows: TGTGCCAGCAGCTTAGATCCGGGGACAGGGGCTGAAGCTTTCTTT. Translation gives CASSLDPGTGAEAFF.

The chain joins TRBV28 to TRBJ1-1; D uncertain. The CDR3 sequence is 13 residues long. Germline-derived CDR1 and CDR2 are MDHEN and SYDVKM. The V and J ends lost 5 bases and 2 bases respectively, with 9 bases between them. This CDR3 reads CASSRRRNTEAFF. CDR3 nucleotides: TGTGCCAGCAGTCGAAGGAGAAACACTGAAGCTTTCTTT.

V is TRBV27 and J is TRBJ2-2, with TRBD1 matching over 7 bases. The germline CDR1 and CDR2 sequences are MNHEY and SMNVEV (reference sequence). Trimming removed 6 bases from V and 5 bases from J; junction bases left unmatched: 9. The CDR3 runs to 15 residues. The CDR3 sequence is CASSRDSYTTGELFF. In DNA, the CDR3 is TGTGCCAGCAGCCGGGACAGCTACACTACCGGGGAGCTGTTTTTT.

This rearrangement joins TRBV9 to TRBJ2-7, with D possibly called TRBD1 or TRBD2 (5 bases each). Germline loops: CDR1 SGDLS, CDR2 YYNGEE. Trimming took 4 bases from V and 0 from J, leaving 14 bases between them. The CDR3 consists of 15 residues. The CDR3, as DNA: TGTGCCAGCAGCCCTCGACGAGGGGCCTCCTACGAGCAGTACTTC. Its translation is CASSPRRGASYEQYF.

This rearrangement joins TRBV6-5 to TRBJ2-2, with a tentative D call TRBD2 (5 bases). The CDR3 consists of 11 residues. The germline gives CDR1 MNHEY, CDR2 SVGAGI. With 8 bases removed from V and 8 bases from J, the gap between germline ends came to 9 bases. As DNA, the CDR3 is TGTGCCAGCTCCCCGGGGGGGGAGCTGTTTTTT. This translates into CASSPGGELFF.

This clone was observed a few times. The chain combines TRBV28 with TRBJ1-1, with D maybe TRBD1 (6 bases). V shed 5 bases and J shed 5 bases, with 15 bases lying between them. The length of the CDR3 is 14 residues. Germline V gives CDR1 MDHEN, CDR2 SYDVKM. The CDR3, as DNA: TGTGCCAGCAGTACATACAGGGCTGCGACTGAAGCTTTCTTT. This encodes CASSTYRAATEAFF. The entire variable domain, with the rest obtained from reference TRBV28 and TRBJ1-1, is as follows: DVKVTQSSRYLVKRTGEKVFLECVQDMDHENMFWYRQDPGLGLRLIYFSYDVKMKEKGDIPEGYSVSREKKERFSLILESASTNQTSMYLCASSTYRAATEAFFGQGTRLTVV.

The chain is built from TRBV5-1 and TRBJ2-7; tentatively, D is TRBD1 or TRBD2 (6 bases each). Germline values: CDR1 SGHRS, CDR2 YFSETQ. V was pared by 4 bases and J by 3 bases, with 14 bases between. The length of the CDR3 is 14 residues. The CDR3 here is CASSTGDKNYEQYF. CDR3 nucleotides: TGCGCCAGCAGCACGGGGGACAAAAACTACGAGCAGTACTTC.

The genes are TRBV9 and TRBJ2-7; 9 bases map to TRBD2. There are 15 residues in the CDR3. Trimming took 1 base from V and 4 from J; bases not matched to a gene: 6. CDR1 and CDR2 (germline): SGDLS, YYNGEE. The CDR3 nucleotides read TGTGCCAGCAGCGTATCCGGGACTAGCATATACGAGCAGTACTTC. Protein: CASSVSGTSIYEQYF.

This CDR3 is CASSLLGQGGSNQPQHF. In DNA, the CDR3 is TGTGCCAGCAGCTTGTTGGGACAGGGTGGCAGCAATCAGCCCCAGCATTTT. The chain recombines TRBV5-5 with TRBJ1-5; 9 positions agree with TRBD1. From germline, CDR1 is SGHKS and CDR2 YYEKEE (reference sequence). Unmatched junction bases numbered 6, after V lost 1 base and J lost 1 base. The CDR3 covers 17 residues.

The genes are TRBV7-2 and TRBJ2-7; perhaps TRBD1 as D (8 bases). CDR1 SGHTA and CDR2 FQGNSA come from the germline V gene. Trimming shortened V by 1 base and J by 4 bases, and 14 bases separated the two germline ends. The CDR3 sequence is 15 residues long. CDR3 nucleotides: TGTGCCAGCAGCTTAGGGACAGGGACTAAGTACGAGCAGTACTTC. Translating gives CASSLGTGTKYEQYF.

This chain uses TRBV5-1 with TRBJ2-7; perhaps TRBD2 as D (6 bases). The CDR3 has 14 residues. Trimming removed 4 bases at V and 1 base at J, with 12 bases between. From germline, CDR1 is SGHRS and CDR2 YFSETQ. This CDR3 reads CASSPASVSYEQYF. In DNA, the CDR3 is TGCGCCAGCAGCCCCGCTAGCGTATCCTACGAGCAGTACTTC.

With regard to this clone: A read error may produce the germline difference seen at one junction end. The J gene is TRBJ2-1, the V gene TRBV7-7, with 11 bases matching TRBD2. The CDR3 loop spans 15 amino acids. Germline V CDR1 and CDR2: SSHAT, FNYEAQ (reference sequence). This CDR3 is CASSLTSGSGNEQFF. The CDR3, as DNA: TGTGCTAGCAGCCTTACTAGCGGGAGTGGCAATGAGCAGTTCTTC.

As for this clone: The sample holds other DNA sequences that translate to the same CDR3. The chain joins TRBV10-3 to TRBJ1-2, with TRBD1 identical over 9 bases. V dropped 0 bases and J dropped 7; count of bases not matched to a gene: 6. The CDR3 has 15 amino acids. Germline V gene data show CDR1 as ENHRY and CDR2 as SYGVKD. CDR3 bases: TGTGCCATCAGTGAGTCTCGACAGGGGGAGTTTGGCTACACCTTC. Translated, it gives CAISESRQGEFGYTF.

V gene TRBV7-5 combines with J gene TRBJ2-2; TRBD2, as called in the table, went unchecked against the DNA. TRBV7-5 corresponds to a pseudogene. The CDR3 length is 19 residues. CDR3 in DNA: TGTGCCAGAAGCTTAGGACTAGCGGGAGGGCCCGCGAACACCGGGGAGCTGTTTTTT. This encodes CARSLGLAGGPANTGELFF.

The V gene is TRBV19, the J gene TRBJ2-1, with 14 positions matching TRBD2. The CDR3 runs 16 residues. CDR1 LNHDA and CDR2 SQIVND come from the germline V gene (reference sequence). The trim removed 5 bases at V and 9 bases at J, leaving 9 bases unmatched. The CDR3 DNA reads TGTGCCAGTAGTTCCAGGACTAGCGGGAGGCCAGTTGAGCAGTTCTTC. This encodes CASSSRTSGRPVEQFF.

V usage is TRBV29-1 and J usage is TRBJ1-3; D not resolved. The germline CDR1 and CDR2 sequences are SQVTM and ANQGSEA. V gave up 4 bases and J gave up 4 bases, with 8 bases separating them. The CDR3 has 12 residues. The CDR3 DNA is TGCAGCGTTGCCCCCCCCGGAAACACCATATATTTT. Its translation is CSVAPPGNTIYF.

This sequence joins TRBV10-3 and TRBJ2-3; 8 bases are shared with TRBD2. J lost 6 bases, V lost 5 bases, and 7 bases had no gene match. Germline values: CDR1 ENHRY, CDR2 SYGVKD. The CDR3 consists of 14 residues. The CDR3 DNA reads TGTGCCATCAGTTCTAAAGCGGGAGCGGATACGCAGTATTTT. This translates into CAISSKAGADTQYF.

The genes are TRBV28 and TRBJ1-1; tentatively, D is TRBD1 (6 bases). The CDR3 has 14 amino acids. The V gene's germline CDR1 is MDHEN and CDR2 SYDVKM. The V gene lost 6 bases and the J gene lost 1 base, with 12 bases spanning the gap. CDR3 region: CASRPLQGNTEAFF. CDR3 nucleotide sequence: TGTGCCAGCAGACCCCTACAGGGGAACACTGAAGCTTTCTTT.

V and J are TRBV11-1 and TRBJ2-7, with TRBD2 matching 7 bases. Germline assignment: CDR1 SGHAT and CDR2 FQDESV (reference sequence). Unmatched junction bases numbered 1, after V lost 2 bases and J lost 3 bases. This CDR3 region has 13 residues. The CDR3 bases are TGTGCCAGCAGCTTAACGGGAGGCTACGAGCAGTACTTC. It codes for CASSLTGGYEQYF.

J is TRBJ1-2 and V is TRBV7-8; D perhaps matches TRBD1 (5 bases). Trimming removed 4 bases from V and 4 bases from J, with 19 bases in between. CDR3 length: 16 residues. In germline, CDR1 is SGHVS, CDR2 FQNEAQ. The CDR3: CASSSAGTGQIYGYTF. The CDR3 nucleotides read TGTGCCAGCAGCTCCGCGGGAACAGGACAAATCTATGGCTACACCTTC.

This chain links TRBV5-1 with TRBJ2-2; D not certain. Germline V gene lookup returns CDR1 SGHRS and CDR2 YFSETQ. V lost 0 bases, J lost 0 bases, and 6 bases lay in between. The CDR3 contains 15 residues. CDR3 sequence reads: CASSLDRTNTGELFF. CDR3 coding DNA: TGCGCCAGCAGCTTGGACAGAACGAACACCGGGGAGCTGTTTTTT.

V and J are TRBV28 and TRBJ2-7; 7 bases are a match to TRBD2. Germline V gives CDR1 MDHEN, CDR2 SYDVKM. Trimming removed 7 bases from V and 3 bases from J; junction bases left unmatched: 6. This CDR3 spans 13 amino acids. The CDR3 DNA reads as TGTGCCAGCACCTCTCGGGGGGTCTACGAGCAGTACTTC. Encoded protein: CASTSRGVYEQYF.

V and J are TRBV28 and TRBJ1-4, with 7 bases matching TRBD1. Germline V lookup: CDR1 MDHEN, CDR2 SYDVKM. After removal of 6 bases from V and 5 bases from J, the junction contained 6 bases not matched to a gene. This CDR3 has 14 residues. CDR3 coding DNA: TGTGCCAGCAGACCCGGACAGGTCAATGAAAAACTGTTTTTT. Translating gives CASRPGQVNEKLFF.

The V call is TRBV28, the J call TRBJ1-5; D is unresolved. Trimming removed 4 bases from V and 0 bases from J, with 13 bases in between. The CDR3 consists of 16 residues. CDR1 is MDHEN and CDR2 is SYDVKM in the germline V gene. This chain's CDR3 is CASSSVDGYSNQPQHF. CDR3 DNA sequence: TGTGCCAGCAGTTCCGTCGATGGTTATAGCAATCAGCCCCAGCATTTT.

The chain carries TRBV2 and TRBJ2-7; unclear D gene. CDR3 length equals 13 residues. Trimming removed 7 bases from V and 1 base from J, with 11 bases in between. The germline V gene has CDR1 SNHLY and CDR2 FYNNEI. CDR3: CASTGGSSYEQYF. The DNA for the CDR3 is TGTGCCAGCACAGGTGGTTCGTCCTACGAGCAGTACTTC.

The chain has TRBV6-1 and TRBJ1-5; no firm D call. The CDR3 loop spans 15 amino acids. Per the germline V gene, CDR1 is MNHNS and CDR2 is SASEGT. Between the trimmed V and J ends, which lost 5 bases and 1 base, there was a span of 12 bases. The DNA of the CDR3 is TGTGCCAGCAGTAAAACAAGTTGGAGCAATCAGCCCCAGCATTTT. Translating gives CASSKTSWSNQPQHF.

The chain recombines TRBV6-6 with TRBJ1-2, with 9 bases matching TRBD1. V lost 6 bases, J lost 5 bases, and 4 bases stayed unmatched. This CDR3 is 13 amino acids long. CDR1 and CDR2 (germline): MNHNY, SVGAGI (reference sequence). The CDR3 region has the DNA TGTGCCAGCAGCAGAGGACAGGGGTATGGCTACACCTTC. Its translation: CASSRGQGYGYTF.